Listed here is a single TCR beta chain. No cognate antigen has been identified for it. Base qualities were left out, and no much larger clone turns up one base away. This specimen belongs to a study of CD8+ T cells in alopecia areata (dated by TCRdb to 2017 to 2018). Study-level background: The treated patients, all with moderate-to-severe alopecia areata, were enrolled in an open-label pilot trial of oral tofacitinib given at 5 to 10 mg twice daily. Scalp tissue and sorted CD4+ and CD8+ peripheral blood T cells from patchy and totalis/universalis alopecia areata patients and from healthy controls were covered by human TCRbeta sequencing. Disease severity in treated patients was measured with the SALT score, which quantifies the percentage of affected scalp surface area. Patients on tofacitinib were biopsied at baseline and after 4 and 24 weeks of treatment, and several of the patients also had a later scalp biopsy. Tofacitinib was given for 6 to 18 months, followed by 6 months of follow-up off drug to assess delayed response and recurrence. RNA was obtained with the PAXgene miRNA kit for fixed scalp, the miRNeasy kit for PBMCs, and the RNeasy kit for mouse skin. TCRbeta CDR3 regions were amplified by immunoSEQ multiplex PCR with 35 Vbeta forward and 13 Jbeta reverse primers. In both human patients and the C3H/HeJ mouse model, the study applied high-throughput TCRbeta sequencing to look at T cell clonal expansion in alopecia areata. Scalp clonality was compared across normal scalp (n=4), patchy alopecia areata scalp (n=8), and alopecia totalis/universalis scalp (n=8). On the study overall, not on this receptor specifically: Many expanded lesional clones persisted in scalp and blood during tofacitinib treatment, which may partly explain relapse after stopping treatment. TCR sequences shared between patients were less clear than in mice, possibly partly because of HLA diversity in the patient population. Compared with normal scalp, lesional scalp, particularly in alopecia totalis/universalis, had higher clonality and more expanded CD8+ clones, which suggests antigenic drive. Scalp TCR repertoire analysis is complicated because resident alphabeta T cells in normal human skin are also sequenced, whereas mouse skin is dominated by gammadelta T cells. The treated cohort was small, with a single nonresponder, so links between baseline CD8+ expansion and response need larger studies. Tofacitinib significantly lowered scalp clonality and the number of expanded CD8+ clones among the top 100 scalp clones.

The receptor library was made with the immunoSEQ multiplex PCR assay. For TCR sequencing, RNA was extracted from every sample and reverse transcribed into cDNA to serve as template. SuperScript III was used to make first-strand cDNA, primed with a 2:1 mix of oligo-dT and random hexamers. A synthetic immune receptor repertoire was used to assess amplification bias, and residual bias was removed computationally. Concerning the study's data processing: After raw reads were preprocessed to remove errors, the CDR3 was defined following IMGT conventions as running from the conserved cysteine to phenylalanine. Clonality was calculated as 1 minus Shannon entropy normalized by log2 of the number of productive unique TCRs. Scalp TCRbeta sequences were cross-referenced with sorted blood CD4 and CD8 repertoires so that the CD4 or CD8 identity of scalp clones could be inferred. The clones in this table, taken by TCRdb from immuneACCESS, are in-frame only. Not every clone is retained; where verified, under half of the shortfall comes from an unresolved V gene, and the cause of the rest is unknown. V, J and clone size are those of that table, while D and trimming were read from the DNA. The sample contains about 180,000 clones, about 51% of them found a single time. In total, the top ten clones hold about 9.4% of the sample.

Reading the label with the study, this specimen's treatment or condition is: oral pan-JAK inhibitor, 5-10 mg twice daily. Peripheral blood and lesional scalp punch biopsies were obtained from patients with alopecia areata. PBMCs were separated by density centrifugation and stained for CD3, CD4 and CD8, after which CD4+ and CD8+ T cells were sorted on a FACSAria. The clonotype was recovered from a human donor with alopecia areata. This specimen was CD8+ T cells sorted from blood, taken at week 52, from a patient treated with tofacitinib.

The DNA sequence is as follows: TGTGCCAGCAGCCCGGACGGCCCTAGTGAAGCTTTCTTT. Its product reads: CASSPDGPSEAFF. This chain joins TRBV7-9 to TRBJ1-1, with the D gene not clear enough to name. The trim is 5 bases for V and 7 bases for J, with a gap of 14 bases between the germline ends. The CDR3 covers 13 residues, taking in both the cysteine and the phenylalanine. The read is trimmed to its CDR3 DNA, 39 bases read in frame from base 1. CDR1 and CDR2 were assigned from the germline V gene (reference sequence) as SEHNR and FQNEAQ.